This T cell receptor (beta chain) was sequenced during a study of blood T cell repertoires in COVID-19. Study background: Samples representing acute and convalescent COVID-19 were sourced from the United States, Italy and Spain. PBMCs, B-cell-depleted T cells, or T cells provided the cDNA or gDNA that made up the material.

Germline V gene data show CDR1 as SEHNR and CDR2 as FQNEAQ (reference sequence). Losses at the gene ends were 5 bases for V and 4 bases for J; bases not matched to a gene: 6. The CDR3 totals 14 residues. Authors' processing steps: How many nucleated cells were present was estimated from reference gene primer amplification. Clones were sequenced by immunoSEQ multiplex PCR, and TCRdb holds only the in-frame ones, with some missing. V and J calls and clone size are those listed in that table; D and trimming were worked out from the DNA. The sample has 130,000 to 150,000 clones; around 84% are singletons.

The receptor was isolated from a human donor in a cohort sampled during active COVID-19. The sequenced sample consisted of peripheral blood. This chain uses TRBV7-9 with TRBJ2-5, with 8 bases identical to TRBD2. The CDR3 sequence is CASSPGTRGETQYF. Here the CDR3 DNA reads TGTGCCAGCAGCCCTGGGACTAGGGGAGAGACCCAGTACTTC.